A selection of T cell receptor beta chains follows, all from one sample in a study of cytomegalovirus exposure and HLA in healthy donors. The repertoire was sequenced with immunoSEQ multiplex PCR; TCRdb's copy has only in-frame clones and lacks some. This sample has about 120,000 clones, with over 70% found just once. Material: PBMCs. The receptor set was obtained from a woman aged 50 to 60 in good health and CMV-seronegative. CDR3s include the opening cysteine and the closing phenylalanine or tryptophan. D genes are given only for firm matches. Some rows mark clone size as missing; the rest say once, few, many or name a class of expanded clone.

D gene	clone size	J gene	V gene	CDR3 protein	CDR3 DNA
.	.	TRBJ1-1	TRBV2	CASSAGKNTEAFF	TGTGCCAGTAGTGCAGGGAAGAACACTGAAGCTTTCTTT
TRBD1	.	TRBJ2-1	TRBV7-3	CASSKGGGREYNEQFF	TGTGCCAGCAGCAAAGGGGGCGGCAGGGAATACAATGAGCAGTTCTTC
.	once	TRBJ2-5	TRBV10-1	CASSEREWGLQETQYF	TGCGCCAGCAGTGAGCGGGAGTGGGGCCTCCAAGAGACCCAGTACTTC
TRBD1	.	TRBJ2-7	TRBV7-2	CASSPPTGAQGSRDKQYF	TGTGCCAGCAGCCCGCCGACAGGGGCCCAAGGTAGTCGGGATAAGCAGTACTTC
.	.	TRBJ2-7	TRBV6-5	CASSRDSAYEQYF	TGTGCCAGCAGTCGAGACAGTGCCTACGAGCAGTACTTC
.	.	TRBJ2-7	TRBV5-4	CASSLDFTGLDEQYF	TGTGCCAGCAGCTTGGACTTCACAGGGCTCGACGAGCAGTACTTC
.	few	TRBJ2-7	TRBV28	CASSPGTPPYEQYF	TGTGCCAGCAGTCCCGGGACACCCCCCTACGAGCAGTACTTC
.	.	TRBJ1-4	TRBV7-8	CASSLWTENEKLFF	TGTGCCAGCAGCCTATGGACTGAAAATGAAAAACTGTTTTTT
TRBD1	.	TRBJ2-7	TRBV15	CATSRDFAGGGYEQYF	TGTGCCACCAGCAGAGATTTTGCAGGGGGCGGGTACGAGCAGTACTTC
.	.	TRBJ2-6	TRBV7-3	CASSSKRTGANVLTF	TGTGCCAGCAGCTCCAAGAGGACTGGGGCCAACGTCCTGACTTTC
.	few	TRBJ2-2	TRBV20-1	CSAPNTGELFF	TGCAGTGCCCCTAACACCGGGGAGCTGTTTTTT
.	.	TRBJ2-3	TRBV11-1	CASSLASAGQGAQYF	TGTGCCAGCAGCTTAGCGTCGGCAGGGCAAGGGGCGCAGTATTTT
.	.	TRBJ2-6	TRBV19	CASALGGARGANVLTF	TGTGCCAGCGCGCTTGGGGGGGCCAGGGGGGCCAACGTCCTGACTTTC
.	.	TRBJ1-2	TRBV9	CASSVGSGYGYTF	TGTGCCAGCAGCGTAGGCTCGGGCTATGGCTACACCTTC
TRBD2	.	TRBJ2-1	TRBV15	CATSRALAGTNEQFF	TGTGCCACCAGCAGAGCTCTAGCGGGAACCAATGAGCAGTTCTTC
.	.	TRBJ1-6	TRBV5-5	CASSLEGVLSYNSPLHF	TGTGCCAGCAGCTTAGAAGGAGTACTATCCTATAATTCACCCCTCCACTTT
.	.	TRBJ2-1	TRBV6-1	CASSGPPLGHEQFF	TGTGCCAGCAGTGGCCCCCCACTAGGACATGAGCAGTTCTTC
TRBD1	.	TRBJ1-2	TRBV5-3	CARSCLTGRHGYTF	TGTGCCAGAAGCTGTTTGACAGGGAGACATGGCTACACCTTC
.	once	TRBJ2-1	TRBV19	CASQLEPYNEQFF	TGTGCCAGCCAACTAGAACCCTACAATGAGCAGTTCTTC
.	once	TRBJ2-7	TRBV7-3	CASSVSGAPSYEQYF	TGTGCCAGCAGCGTCAGCGGAGCCCCCTCCTACGAGCAGTACTTC
.	.	TRBJ1-2	TRBV10-3	CAISDRSYGYTF	TGTGCCATCAGTGACAGATCCTATGGCTACACCTTC
TRBD2	.	TRBJ2-1	TRBV7-9	CASSLPGLADNEQFF	TGTGCCAGCAGCTTACCGGGACTAGCAGACAATGAGCAGTTCTTC